This note documents a single T cell receptor (beta chain) sequence. What it recognizes is unknown. A read error may account for a junction end that differs from germline. The authors loaded around 190 ng DNA, 30,000 to 35,000 T cell genomes, into sorted-subset replicate PCRs. Sequenced by immunoSEQ multiplex PCR; TCRdb stores in-frame clones only, minus some. The sample contains some 2,400,000 clones, under 97% of which appear only once. This specimen belongs to a study of shared clonotypes between healthy human individuals. Study context: The donors, two women and three men, were aged 18 to 49.

CDR1 and CDR2 (germline): DFQATT, SNEGSKA (reference sequence). The CDR3 loop spans 11 amino acids. Study-wide findings and caveats: Genetic and exposure-history diversity was limited by the few donors.

From CD4+ cells came CD45RA+ naive and CD45RA-negative memory subsets. The chain recombines TRBV20-1 with TRBJ2-7; D gene ambiguous. The sequenced sample was naive CD4+ T cells sorted from blood. Stated subset: CD45RA+ positively selected. The receptor comes from a man between 18 and 35 years old in good health. The CDR3 here is CSAREVDEQYF. CDR3 coding DNA: TGCAGTGCCAGAGAGGTTGACGAGCAGTACTTC.